This is a list of T cell receptor beta chains from one sample in a study of PD-1 blockade in classical Hodgkin lymphoma. Here immunoSEQ multiplex PCR was the method, and the copy in TCRdb shows in-frame clones only, minus some. The sample contains approximately 26,000 clones, roughly 70% of which appear only once. The starting material was peripheral blood mononuclear cells (PBMCs), obtained before the second cycle of nivolumab. These receptor sequences come from a human donor with classical Hodgkin lymphoma. The CDR3 runs from the conserved cysteine through the conserved F or W. Each record gives: CDR3 length, V gene, clone size, D gene, J gene, CDR3 protein, CDR3 DNA. D genes are given only for firm matches. Expanded clones are given a class, and other clones once, few, many or no size at all.

16	TRBV18	-	-	TRBJ1-3	CASSPPGRISGNTIYF	TGTGCCAGCTCACCACCCGGACGGATCTCTGGAAACACCATATATTTT
14	TRBV19	-	-	TRBJ1-1	CASSIRGWLAEAFF	TGTGCCAGTAGTATTCGGGGGTGGCTCGCTGAAGCTTTCTTT
12	TRBV11-2	-	-	TRBJ1-3	CASSPTLVPIYF	TGTGCCAGCAGCCCAACCCTCGTACCCATATATTTT
11	TRBV7-9	-	-	TRBJ2-1	CASSPQNEQFF	TGTGCCAGCAGCCCTCAGAATGAGCAGTTCTTC
15	TRBV6-5	-	-	TRBJ2-6	CASSYYTSGANVLTF	TGTGCCAGCAGTTACTATACCTCTGGGGCCAACGTCCTGACTTTC
15	TRBV19	-	-	TRBJ2-2	CASSIRPPGTGELFF	TGTGCCAGTAGTATACGGCCCCCGGGGACCGGGGAGCTGTTTTTT
15	TRBV6-6	-	TRBD1	TRBJ1-6	CASSFPGGGNSPLHF	TGTGCCAGCAGTTTCCCAGGGGGAGGGAATTCACCCCTCCACTTT
14	TRBV7-2	-	-	TRBJ1-5	CASSLAGEGQPQHF	TGTGCCAGCAGTTTAGCGGGTGAGGGTCAGCCCCAGCATTTT
16	TRBV9	-	-	TRBJ2-1	CASSVGAGRNTNEQFF	TGTGCCAGCAGCGTAGGGGCGGGTAGGAACACCAATGAGCAGTTCTTC
16	TRBV6-6	once	-	TRBJ2-1	CASRGQGIFSYNEQFF	TGTGCCAGCAGGGGCCAGGGGATCTTCTCCTACAATGAGCAGTTCTTC
15	TRBV5-6	-	-	TRBJ1-2	CASTYGPTGNYGYTF	TGTGCCAGCACCTATGGGCCAACAGGGAACTATGGCTACACCTTC
14	TRBV19	-	-	TRBJ2-1	CASSIDRLINEQFF	TGTGCCAGTAGTATAGATCGCCTGATCAATGAGCAGTTCTTC
16	TRBV7-2	-	TRBD1	TRBJ1-3	CASSPGQGASGNTIYF	TGTGCCAGCAGCCCCGGACAGGGGGCATCGGGAAACACCATATATTTT
12	TRBV30	-	TRBD1	TRBJ2-4	CAFGQGRNIQYF	TGTGCCTTCGGACAGGGCCGAAACATTCAGTACTTC
14	TRBV6-5	few	TRBD1	TRBJ2-5	CASSYEQGGETQYF	TGTGCCAGCAGTTACGAACAGGGGGGCGAGACCCAGTACTTC
14	TRBV10-1	-	-	TRBJ2-1	CASSELFRVDEQFF	TGCGCCAGCAGTGAGTTGTTTCGGGTGGATGAGCAGTTCTTC
16	TRBV19	few	TRBD1	TRBJ2-5	CASSHPGGPTQETQYF	TGTGCCAGTAGTCATCCAGGGGGACCAACCCAAGAGACCCAGTACTTC
12	TRBV2	-	-	TRBJ1-5	CASSLWAEPQHF	TGTGCCAGCAGCCTGTGGGCCGAGCCCCAGCATTTT
15	TRBV29-1	-	-	TRBJ2-3	CSVNSWRVYTDTQYF	TGCAGCGTTAACAGTTGGAGGGTCTACACAGATACGCAGTATTTT
19	TRBV7-2	-	-	TRBJ1-1	CASRIGRGSAKPSNTEAFF	TGTGCCAGCAGAATAGGGCGGGGCAGTGCTAAACCTTCGAACACTGAAGCTTTCTTT
15	TRBV9	-	-	TRBJ2-1	CASSTSGLGSGEQFF	TGTGCCAGCAGTACTTCAGGGTTGGGCAGCGGTGAGCAGTTCTTC
21	TRBV6-4	few	TRBD1	TRBJ1-4	CASSDPNGDEDRGRKDEKLFF	TGTGCCAGCAGTGACCCCAATGGTGACGAAGACAGGGGCAGGAAGGATGAAAAACTGTTTTTT
16	TRBV19	-	TRBD1	TRBJ1-2	CASSTLSGQGVYGYTF	TGTGCCAGTAGTACTCTTTCCGGACAGGGGGTCTATGGCTACACCTTC
16	TRBV10-3	once	-	TRBJ2-7	CAISESARSGSYEQYF	TGTGCCATCAGTGAGTCGGCCAGATCCGGCTCCTACGAGCAGTACTTC
14	TRBV6-5	-	TRBD1	TRBJ1-5	CASSFRTGSQPQHF	TGTGCCAGCAGCTTCCGGACAGGGAGTCAGCCCCAGCATTTT